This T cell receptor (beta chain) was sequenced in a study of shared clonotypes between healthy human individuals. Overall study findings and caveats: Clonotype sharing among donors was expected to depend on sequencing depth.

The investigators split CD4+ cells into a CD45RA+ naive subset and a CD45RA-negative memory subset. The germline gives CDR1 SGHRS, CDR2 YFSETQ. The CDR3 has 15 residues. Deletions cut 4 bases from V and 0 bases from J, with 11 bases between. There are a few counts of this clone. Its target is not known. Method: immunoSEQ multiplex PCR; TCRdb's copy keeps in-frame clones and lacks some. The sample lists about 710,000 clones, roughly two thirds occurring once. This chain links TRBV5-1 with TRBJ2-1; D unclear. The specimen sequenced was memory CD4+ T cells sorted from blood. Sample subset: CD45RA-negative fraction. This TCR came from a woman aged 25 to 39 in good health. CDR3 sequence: CASSVSRGSYNEQFF. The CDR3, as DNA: TGCGCCAGCAGCGTTAGTCGTGGCTCCTACAATGAGCAGTTCTTC.